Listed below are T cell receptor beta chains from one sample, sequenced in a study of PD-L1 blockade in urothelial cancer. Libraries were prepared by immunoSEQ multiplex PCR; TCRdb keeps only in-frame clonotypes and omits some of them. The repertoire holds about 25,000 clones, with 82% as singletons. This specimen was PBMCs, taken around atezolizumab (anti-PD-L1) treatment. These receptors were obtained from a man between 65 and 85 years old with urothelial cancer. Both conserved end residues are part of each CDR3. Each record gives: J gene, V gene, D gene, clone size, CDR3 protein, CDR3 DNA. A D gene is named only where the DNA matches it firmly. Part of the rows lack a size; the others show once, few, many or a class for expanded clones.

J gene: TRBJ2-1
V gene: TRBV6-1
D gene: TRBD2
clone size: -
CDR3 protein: CASSEYQGTSESSYNEQFF
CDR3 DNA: TGTGCCAGCAGTGAATATCAAGGGACTAGCGAAAGCTCCTACAATGAGCAGTTCTTC

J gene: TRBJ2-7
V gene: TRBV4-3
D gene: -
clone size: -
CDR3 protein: CASSRSHRATYEQYF
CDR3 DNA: TGCGCCAGCAGCCGAAGCCACAGGGCCACCTACGAGCAGTACTTC

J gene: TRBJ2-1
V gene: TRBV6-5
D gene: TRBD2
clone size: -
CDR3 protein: CASRITSGPYNEQFF
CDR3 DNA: TGTGCCAGCAGGATTACTAGCGGGCCCTACAATGAGCAGTTCTTC

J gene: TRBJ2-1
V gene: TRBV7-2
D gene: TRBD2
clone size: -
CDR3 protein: CASSPMVGGYNEQFF
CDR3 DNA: TGTGCCAGCAGCCCCATGGTGGGAGGGTACAATGAGCAGTTCTTC

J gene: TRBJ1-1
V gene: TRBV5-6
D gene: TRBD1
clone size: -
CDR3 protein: CASSLGQGISEAFF
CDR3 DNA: TGTGCCAGCAGCTTGGGACAGGGGATCTCTGAAGCTTTCTTT

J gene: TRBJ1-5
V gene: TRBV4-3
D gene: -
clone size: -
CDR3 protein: CASSQDQGTNQPQHF
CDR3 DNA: TGCGCCAGCAGCCAAGATCAGGGAACCAATCAGCCCCAGCATTTT

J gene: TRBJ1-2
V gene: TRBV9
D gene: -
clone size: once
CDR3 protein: CASSAATGLRNYGYTF
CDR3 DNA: TGTGCCAGCAGCGCAGCGACAGGTCTTCGTAACTATGGCTACACCTTC

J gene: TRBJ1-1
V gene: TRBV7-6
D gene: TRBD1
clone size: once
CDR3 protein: CASSFRTGITEAFF
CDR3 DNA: TGTGCCAGCAGCTTCCGGACAGGGATAACTGAAGCTTTCTTT

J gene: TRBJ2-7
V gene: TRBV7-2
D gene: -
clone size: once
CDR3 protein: CASSLGQWDEQYF
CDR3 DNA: TGTGCCAGCAGCTTAGGACAGTGGGACGAGCAGTACTTC

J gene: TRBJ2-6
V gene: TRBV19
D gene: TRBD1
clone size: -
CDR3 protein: CASSMIARGRGGANVLTF
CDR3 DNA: TGTGCCAGTAGTATGATAGCCAGGGGGCGGGGTGGGGCCAACGTCCTGACTTTC

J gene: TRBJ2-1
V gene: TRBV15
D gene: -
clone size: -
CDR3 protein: CATSREGQAVYNEQFF
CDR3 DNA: TGTGCCACCAGCAGAGAGGGGCAGGCGGTCTACAATGAGCAGTTCTTC

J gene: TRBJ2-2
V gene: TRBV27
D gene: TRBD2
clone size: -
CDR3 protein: CASSSPVSGSSPGELFF
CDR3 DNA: TGTGCCAGCAGTTCCCCCGTTAGCGGGAGTTCTCCCGGGGAGCTGTTTTTT

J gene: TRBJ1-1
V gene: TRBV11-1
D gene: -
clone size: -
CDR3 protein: CASSFPGSLEAFF
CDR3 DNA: TGTGCCAGCAGCTTTCCCGGGAGCCTGGAAGCTTTCTTT

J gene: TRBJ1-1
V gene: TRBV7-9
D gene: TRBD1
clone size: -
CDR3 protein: CASSSTRGLNTEAFF
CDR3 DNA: TGTGCCAGCAGCTCTACTAGGGGGCTTAACACTGAAGCTTTCTTT

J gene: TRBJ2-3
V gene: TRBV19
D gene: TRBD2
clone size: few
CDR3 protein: CASTPAGLRTDTQYF
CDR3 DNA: TGTGCCAGTACCCCGGCGGGACTACGCACAGATACGCAGTATTTT

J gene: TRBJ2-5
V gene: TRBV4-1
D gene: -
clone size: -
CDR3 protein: CASSPWVPGAPQETQYF
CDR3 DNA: TGCGCCAGCAGCCCCTGGGTTCCTGGGGCCCCTCAAGAGACCCAGTACTTC

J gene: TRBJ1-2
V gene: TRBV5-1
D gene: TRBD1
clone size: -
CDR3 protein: CASSLARTGSTPLGGYTF
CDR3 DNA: TGCGCCAGCAGCTTGGCCCGGACAGGGAGCACCCCCTTGGGTGGCTACACCTTC

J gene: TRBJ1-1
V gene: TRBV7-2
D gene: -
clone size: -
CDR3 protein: CASSLQMRAFF
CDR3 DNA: TGTGCCAGCAGCTTACAGATGAGGGCTTTCTTT

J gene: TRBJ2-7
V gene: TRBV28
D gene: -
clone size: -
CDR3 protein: CASNLSQGSGYEQYF
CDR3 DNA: TGTGCCAGCAATTTATCCCAGGGGTCGGGGTACGAGCAGTACTTC

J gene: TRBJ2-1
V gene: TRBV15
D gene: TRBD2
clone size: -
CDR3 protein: CATSRDPAGKVYNEQFF
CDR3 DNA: TGTGCCACCAGCAGAGATCCAGCGGGAAAAGTATACAATGAGCAGTTCTTC

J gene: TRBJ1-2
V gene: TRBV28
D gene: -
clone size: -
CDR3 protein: CASSSGHTGYTF
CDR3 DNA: TGTGCCAGCAGTTCGGGACATACTGGCTACACCTTC

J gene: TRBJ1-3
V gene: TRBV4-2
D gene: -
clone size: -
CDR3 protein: CASSQAFRGDGNTIYF
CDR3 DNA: TGTGCCAGCAGCCAAGCCTTTCGGGGTGATGGAAACACCATATATTTT

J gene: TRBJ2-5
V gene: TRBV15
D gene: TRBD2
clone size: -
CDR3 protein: CATSRPGLAGGGETQYF
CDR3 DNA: TGTGCCACCAGCAGGCCGGGACTAGCGGGAGGCGGCGAGACCCAGTACTTC

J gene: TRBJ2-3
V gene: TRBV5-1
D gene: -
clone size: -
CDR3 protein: CASSLSAGTDTQYF
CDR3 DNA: TGCGCCAGCAGCTTATCGGCGGGCACAGATACGCAGTATTTT

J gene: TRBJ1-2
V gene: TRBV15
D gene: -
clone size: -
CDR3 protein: CATSPRDTANYGYTF
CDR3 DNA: TGTGCCACCAGCCCCCGGGACACAGCTAACTATGGCTACACCTTC

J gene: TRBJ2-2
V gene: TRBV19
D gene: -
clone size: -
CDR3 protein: CASTDTGELFF
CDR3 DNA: TGTGCCAGTACCGACACCGGGGAGCTGTTTTTT

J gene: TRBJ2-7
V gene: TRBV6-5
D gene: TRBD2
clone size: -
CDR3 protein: CASSYGASGKEQYF
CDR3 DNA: TGTGCCAGCAGTTACGGGGCTAGCGGGAAGGAGCAGTACTTC